A selection of T cell receptor beta chains follows, all from one sample in a study of T cells in Graves' hyperthyroidism and ophthalmopathy. Each CDR3 protein gets one entry after TCRdb re-called the multiplex PCR reads with MiXCR. The table has some 600,000 distinct CDR3 sequences, around 14% seen once. Sequenced sample: blood. The receptors originated from a young woman with Graves' hyperthyroidism that later progressed to Graves' ophthalmopathy. CDR3s include the opening cysteine and the closing phenylalanine or tryptophan. A D gene is named only where the DNA matches it firmly. Clone size is shown for a subset of rows, as once, few, many or a class of expanded clone.

v_call,j_call,clone_size,d_call,cdr3_aa,cdr3_nt
TRBV6-1,TRBJ2-2,once,-,CASRPILRGTGELFF,TGTGCCAGCAGGCCAATCCTCCGGGGCACCGGGGAGCTGTTTTTT
TRBV7-2,TRBJ2-7,many,TRBD2,CASSLTGTSHEQYF,TGTGCCAGCAGCTTAACCGGGACTAGCCACGAGCAGTACTTC
TRBV11-3,TRBJ2-5,-,-,CASSTLGGLGQETQYF,TGTGCCAGCAGCACCCTTGGAGGGTTGGGGCAAGAGACCCAGTACTTC
TRBV20-1,TRBJ1-3,few,-,CSATQEGFSGNTIYF,TGCAGTGCCACCCAGGAGGGCTTCTCTGGAAACACCATATATTTT
TRBV11-2,TRBJ2-3,many,-,CASSLELRGRRDTQYF,TGTGCCAGCAGCTTAGAATTACGGGGGCGGCGAGATACGCAGTATTTT
TRBV19,TRBJ1-3,few,TRBD1,CASRVGQGAIGNTIYF,TGTGCCAGCCGAGTCGGACAGGGAGCGATCGGAAACACCATATATTTT
TRBV5-1,TRBJ2-7,many,TRBD1,CASSTTGQVQYF,TGCGCCAGCAGCACGACGGGACAGGTGCAGTACTTC
TRBV5-1,TRBJ2-7,few,-,CASSTTGTASEQYF,TGCGCCAGCAGCACAACCGGGACGGCGTCCGAGCAGTACTTC
TRBV5-1,TRBJ1-1,many,-,CASSTIDRTTEAFF,TGCGCCAGCAGCACCATTGACAGGACCACTGAAGCTTTCTTT
TRBV5-4,TRBJ2-3,many,-,CASSRTSAGGDTQYF,TGTGCCAGCAGCCGGACTTCTGCGGGCGGAGATACGCAGTATTTT
TRBV15,TRBJ2-6,few,TRBD1,CATSRVGTGDLSSGANVLTF,TGTGCCACCAGCAGAGTAGGGACAGGCGACCTAAGCTCTGGGGCCAACGTCCTGACTTTC
TRBV12-3/TRBV12-4,TRBJ2-1,many,-,CASREPGIGSEQFF,TGTGCCAGCCGGGAGCCGGGAATAGGGAGTGAGCAGTTCTTC
TRBV30,TRBJ1-2,-,TRBD1,CAWRDREPQWTGRGYTF,TGTGCCTGGAGAGATCGAGAGCCCCAGTGGACAGGGAGGGGCTACACCTTC
TRBV6-1,TRBJ2-2,-,-,CASRVLVNTGELFF,TGTGCCAGCAGGGTCCTAGTGAACACCGGGGAGCTGTTTTTT
TRBV28,TRBJ1-2,many,-,CASSTRPVGGTF,TGTGCCAGCAGTACAAGGCCAGTCGGTGGCACCTTC
TRBV18,TRBJ1-5,many,-,CASSPRRGNNQPQHF,TGTGCCAGCTCACCGAGGAGGGGGAACAATCAGCCCCAGCATTTT